A single sample gave rise to the 21 T cell receptor beta chains below, sequenced in a study of cytomegalovirus exposure and HLA in healthy donors. Primers included in the PCR were 60 Vbeta and 13 Jbeta primers. Assay used: immunoSEQ multiplex PCR; TCRdb lists only in-frame clones, some missing. The sample yields 55,000 to 85,000 clones, 86% seen once. The sample taken for sequencing was PBMCs. The source of these receptors is a woman between 25 and 40 years old in good health and CMV-seronegative.

CDR3 sequence (DNA): TGTGCCAGCAGCTTGGGGCAGTCACAGACCCAGTACTTC. The encoded protein is CASSLGQSQTQYF. This sequence joins TRBV5-6 and TRBJ2-5; D is undetermined. This CDR3 region has 13 residues. The V end was cut by 0 bases, the J end by 6 bases, with 9 bases between. From germline, CDR1 is SGHDT and CDR2 YYEEEE. The full variable domain, with the rest looked up from reference TRBV5-6 and TRBJ2-5, is DAGVTQSPTHLIKTRGQQVTLRCSPKSGHDTVSWYQQALGQGPQFIFQYYEEEERQRGNFPDRFSGHQFPNYSSELNVNALLLGDSALYLCASSLGQSQTQYFGPGTRLLVL.

The rearrangement joins TRBV5-5 to TRBJ2-1; 8 positions match TRBD2. V shed 0 bases, J shed 0 bases, and the junction held 2 bases outside the gene matches. Germline V gene data show CDR1 as SGHKS and CDR2 as YYEKEE (reference sequence). This CDR3 contains 16 residues. The CDR3 loop reads CASSLGLASSYNEQFF. The CDR3 bases are TGTGCCAGCAGCTTGGGACTAGCGAGCTCCTACAATGAGCAGTTCTTC.

This clone turned up a few times. The V gene is TRBV2, the J gene TRBJ2-2, with a possible D match to TRBD1 (6 bases). Trimming stripped 5 bases from V and 4 bases from J, with 11 bases between. Germline-derived CDR1 and CDR2 are SNHLY and FYNNEI. CDR3 size: 14 residues. The CDR3, as DNA: TGTGCCAGCAGTACAGGACAGTTCACCGGGGAGCTGTTTTTT. Its protein product is CASSTGQFTGELFF.

V usage is TRBV6-1 and J usage is TRBJ1-5; D remains unclear. The germline V gene encodes CDR1 MNHNS and CDR2 SASEGT. Trimming took off 2 bases at V and 4 bases at J, with 9 bases between the two ends. The CDR3 is 14 residues long. As DNA, the CDR3 is TGTGCCAGCAGTGAAATTTCGGGGAATCAGCCCCAGCATTTT. Protein product: CASSEISGNQPQHF.

Turning to this clone: Germline and junction disagree at one end, which may indicate a read error. This chain links TRBV4-1 with TRBJ2-1; the match to TRBD2 covers 8 bases. Per the germline V gene, CDR1 is MGHRA and CDR2 is YSYEKL. CDR3 size: 16 residues. The CDR3 reads CASGQESELAVNEQFF. As DNA, the CDR3 is TGCGCCAGCGGCCAAGAGTCAGAACTAGCGGTCAATGAGCAGTTCTTC.

This clone has just one count. The chain has TRBV7-2 and TRBJ1-2; D may be TRBD1 (5 bases). Germline V gene data show CDR1 as SGHTA and CDR2 as FQGNSA. The CDR3 has 14 residues. The V end lost 0 bases, the J end lost 3 bases, and 8 bases lay between the germline ends. The CDR3, as DNA: TGTGCCAGCAGCTTAGCCAGGGCAGACTATGGCTACACCTTC. It codes for CASSLARADYGYTF.

CDR3 protein: CASSQDPVTYNEQFF. The CDR3 DNA reads TGTGCCAGCAGCCAAGACCCAGTGACTTACAATGAGCAGTTCTTC. The rearrangement links TRBV4-2 to TRBJ2-1; no clear D. V lost 0 bases to trimming and J lost 4 bases, with 10 bases between them. Germline V lookup: CDR1 LGHNA, CDR2 YNFKEQ. The length of the CDR3 is 15 residues.

The rearrangement uses TRBV12-5 and TRBJ2-1; 8 bases align to TRBD2. CDR3 length equals 16 residues. Germline CDR1 reads LGHNT; CDR2 reads FRNRAP. The junction had 11 bases not matched to a gene; V was cut back by 1 base and J by 9 bases. The CDR3 sequence: CASGLEGSGSVGEQFF. The DNA for the CDR3 is TGTGCTAGTGGTTTGGAGGGAAGCGGGAGTGTCGGTGAGCAGTTCTTC.

The chain links TRBV7-9 to TRBJ2-3; no reliable D call. V was pared by 2 bases and J by 2 bases, with 8 bases between. The germline gives CDR1 SEHNR, CDR2 FQNEAQ (reference sequence). The CDR3 totals 14 residues. This CDR3 reads CASSLTQNTDTQYF. CDR3 in DNA: TGTGCCAGCAGCTTAACTCAAAACACAGATACGCAGTATTTT.

This clone was seen just once. The V call is TRBV7-9, the J call TRBJ2-1; 7 bases map to TRBD1. The CDR3 sequence is 17 residues long. Per germline, CDR1 SEHNR and CDR2 FQNEAQ (reference sequence). Germline trimming cut 5 bases from V and 6 bases from J; bases unmatched to any gene: 16. CDR3 nucleotides: TGTGCCAGCAGCCCGTCAGGGGGAGTGTTGGGCCCCAATGAGCAGTTCTTC. Residues: CASSPSGGVLGPNEQFF.

In its sample, this clone was seen a few times. The chain employs TRBV6-4 and TRBJ2-6; D not resolved. V was clipped by 3 bases and J by 0 bases, with 9 bases between them. The CDR3 contains 16 residues. The V gene's germline CDR1 is MRHNA and CDR2 SNTAGT. CDR3 nucleotides: TGTGCCAGCAGTGAGACGAGGAGCTCTGGGGCCAACGTCCTGACTTTC. Protein: CASSETRSSGANVLTF.

The chain links TRBV19 to TRBJ2-3; 9 bases match TRBD1. CDR1 and CDR2 from the germline V gene are LNHDA and SQIVND (reference sequence). This CDR3 region has 14 residues. The junction had 10 bases not matched to a gene; V was cut back by 8 bases and J by 7 bases. CDR3 nucleotide sequence: TGTGCCAGTGGCCCGGGACAGGGTGGGTATACGCAGTATTTT. This encodes CASGPGQGGYTQYF.

The rearrangement uses TRBV20-1 and TRBJ2-3; no firm D call. The CDR3 covers 11 residues. V was cut by 5 bases and J by 4 bases, with 7 bases left in between. Germline V gene data show CDR1 as DFQATT and CDR2 as SNEGSKA (reference sequence). The CDR3 DNA follows: TGCAGTGCTGAGCTAGCAGATACGCAGTATTTT. It codes for CSAELADTQYF.

The gene calls are TRBV7-3 and TRBJ2-1; 8 bases line up with TRBD2. Germline assignment: CDR1 SGHTA and CDR2 FQGTGA. The CDR3 sequence is 14 residues long. The V segment lost 6 bases and the J segment 8 bases; nucleotides outside the gene matches: 9. CDR3 in DNA: TGTGCCAGCAGTTGGGGGACTAGTGGAGATGAGCAGTTCTTC. Amino acid sequence: CASSWGTSGDEQFF.

This rearrangement joins TRBV11-2 to TRBJ2-7, with D unclear. V lost 2 bases to trimming and J lost 4 bases, with 6 bases between them. The CDR3 has 12 amino acids. CDR1 is SGHAT and CDR2 is FQNNGV in the germline V gene. CDR3 amino acids: CASSLQEYEQYF. The CDR3 DNA reads as TGTGCCAGCAGCTTACAGGAATACGAGCAGTACTTC.

Note on this clone: Other DNA sequences in the sample encode the same CDR3. The genes are TRBV19 and TRBJ2-3; 7 bases fit TRBD2. Germline CDR1 and CDR2: LNHDA and SQIVND (reference sequence). The CDR3 has 14 amino acids. Losses at the gene ends were 3 bases for V and 2 bases for J; bases not matched to a gene: 2. The CDR3 here is CASSMGGSTDTQYF. CDR3 bases: TGTGCCAGTAGTATGGGGGGGTCCACAGATACGCAGTATTTT.

This chain uses TRBV6-5 with TRBJ1-6; TRBD1 matches 9 bases. Germline lookup yields CDR1 MNHEY and CDR2 SVGAGI. The CDR3 has 15 residues. Unmatched junction bases numbered 6, after V lost 3 bases and J lost 9 bases. CDR3 coding DNA: TGTGCCAGCAGTTATGTGGAGACAGGGGGTTCACCCCTCCACTTT. Its translation is CASSYVETGGSPLHF.

The sample holds one count of this clone. V and J are TRBV5-1 and TRBJ2-5; 7 nucleotides match TRBD1. The CDR3 has 14 amino acids. Per the germline V gene, CDR1 is SGHRS and CDR2 is YFSETQ. Trimming removed 0 bases from V and 2 bases from J; junction bases left unmatched: 1. The CDR3: CASSLDRGQETQYF. DNA of the CDR3: TGCGCCAGCAGCTTGGACAGGGGACAAGAGACCCAGTACTTC.

Only a few counts were recorded for this clone. The V and J genes are TRBV6-6 and TRBJ2-7, with D possibly being TRBD2 (6 bases). V was trimmed by 5 bases and J by 1 base, leaving 15 bases between them. CDR3 size: 15 residues. Germline CDR1 reads MNHNY; CDR2 reads SVGAGI (reference sequence). CDR3 residues: CASSLGAGTSYEQYF. The CDR3 DNA reads TGTGCCAGCAGTCTTGGGGCGGGAACTTCCTACGAGCAGTACTTC.

V usage is TRBV2 and J usage is TRBJ1-2, with 7 positions matching TRBD1. CDR1 and CDR2 (germline): SNHLY, FYNNEI. CDR3 length equals 13 residues. V was clipped by 4 bases and J by 2 bases; unmatched bases: 1. The CDR3 here is CASSAQGNYGYTF. CDR3 coding DNA: TGTGCCAGCAGTGCACAGGGGAACTATGGCTACACCTTC.

The chain recombines TRBV1 with TRBJ2-7; TRBD2 is taken as the D call from the table, unchecked against the DNA. TRBV1 is an annotated pseudogene. The CDR3 has 16 residues. This CDR3 reads CTSSQERASASYEQYF. CDR3 bases: TGCACCAGCAGCCAAGAAAGAGCTAGCGCTTCCTACGAGCAGTACTTC.